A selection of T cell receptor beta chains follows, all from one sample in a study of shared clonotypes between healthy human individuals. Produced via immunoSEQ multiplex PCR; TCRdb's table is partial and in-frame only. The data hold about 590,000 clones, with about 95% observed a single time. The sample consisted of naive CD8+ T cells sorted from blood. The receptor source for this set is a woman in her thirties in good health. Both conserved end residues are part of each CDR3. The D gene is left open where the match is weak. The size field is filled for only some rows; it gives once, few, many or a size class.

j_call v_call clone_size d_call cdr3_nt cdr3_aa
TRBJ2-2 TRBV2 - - TGTGCCAGCAGCGAGAGTTACACCGGGGAGCTGTTTTTT CASSESYTGELFF
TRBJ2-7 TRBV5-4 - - TGTGCCAGCAGCTTGGGAGACAGACAATACGAGCAGTACTTC CASSLGDRQYEQYF
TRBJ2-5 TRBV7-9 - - TGTGCCAGCAGTCGGGACGGCCAAGAGACCCAGTACTTC CASSRDGQETQYF
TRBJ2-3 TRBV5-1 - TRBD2 TGCGCCAGCAGTCAGAGTAGCGGGAGCCCCGAGTCCCAGTATTTT CASSQSSGSPESQYF
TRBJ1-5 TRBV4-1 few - TGCGCCAGCAGCCAAGAGGGTATCTATAGCAATCAGCCCCAGCATTTT CASSQEGIYSNQPQHF
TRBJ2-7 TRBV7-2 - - TGTGCCAGCAGCTTTGGAGCGGCGGGCGAGCAGTACTTC CASSFGAAGEQYF
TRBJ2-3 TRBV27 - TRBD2 TGTGCCAGCGGAATAGCGGGAGGCCACGCGGGAGATACGCAGTATTTT CASGIAGGHAGDTQYF
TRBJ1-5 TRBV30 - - TGTGCCTGGAGTGATGAGAGGCAGCCCCAGCATTTT CAWSDERQPQHF
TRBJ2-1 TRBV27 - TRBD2 TGTGCCAGCAGACCGGGACTAGGGAACAATGAGCAGTTCTTC CASRPGLGNNEQFF
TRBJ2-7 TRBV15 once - TGTGCCACCAGCAGAGATGGTAACGGGGCCTACGAGCAGTACTTC CATSRDGNGAYEQYF
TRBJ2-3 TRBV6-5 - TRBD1 TGTGCCAGCAGCTCCCCAGGACAGGGCGGCGATACGCAGTATTTT CASSSPGQGGDTQYF
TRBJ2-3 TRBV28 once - TGTGCCAGCAGTTTCCGCATGACAGATACGCAGTATTTT CASSFRMTDTQYF
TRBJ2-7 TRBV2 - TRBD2 TGTGCCAGCAGTGAAGGGACTAGCCCTACCTACGAGCAGTACTTC CASSEGTSPTYEQYF
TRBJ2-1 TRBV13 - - TGTGCCAGCACGATTTCGGGCAATGAGCAGTTCTTC CASTISGNEQFF
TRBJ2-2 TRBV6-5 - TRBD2 TGTGCCAGCAGTTACCTAGCGGGAAGGGAGCTGTTTTTT CASSYLAGRELFF
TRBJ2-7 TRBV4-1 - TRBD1 TGCGCCAGCAGCCAAGAAGGGACAGGTACCTACGAGCAGTACTTC CASSQEGTGTYEQYF
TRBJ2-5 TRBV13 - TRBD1 TGTGCCAGCAGCCAGGGGGCAGGGCGAGAGCAGTACTTC CASSQGAGREQYF
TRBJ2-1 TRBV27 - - TGTGCCAGCAGTTTGGGGGGAATAAATGAGCAGTTCTTC CASSLGGINEQFF
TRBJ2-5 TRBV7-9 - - TGTGCCAGCAGCTTGGACAGAGCCTCTCGGACCCAGTACTTC CASSLDRASRTQYF
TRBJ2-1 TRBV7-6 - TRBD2 TGTGCCAGCAGCGCCAGAACGGAAGCGGGAGGTCGATACAATGAGCAGTTCTTC CASSARTEAGGRYNEQFF
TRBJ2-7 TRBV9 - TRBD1 TGTGCCAGCAGCGTAGCGGCGGACAGGACCTACGAGCAGTACTTC CASSVAADRTYEQYF
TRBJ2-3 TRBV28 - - TGTGCCAGCAGTTTAGGGGGAGATACGCAGTATTTT CASSLGGDTQYF
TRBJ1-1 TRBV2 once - TGTGCCAGCAGTGATCCCGGGAACACTGAAGCTTTCTTT CASSDPGNTEAFF
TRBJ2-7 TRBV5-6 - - TGTGCCAGCAGCTTGGGATCGCGGGGAGGTTACGAGCAGTACTTC CASSLGSRGGYEQYF
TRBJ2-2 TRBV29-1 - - TGCAGCGTTGAAGGGCTCCTCACCGGGGAGCTGTTTTTT CSVEGLLTGELFF
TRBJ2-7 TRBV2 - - TGTGCCAGCAGTCGCCTAGACTACGAGCAGTACTTC CASSRLDYEQYF
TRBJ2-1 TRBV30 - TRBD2 TGTGCCTGGGGCGGGGGCTACAATGAGCAGTTCTTC CAWGGGYNEQFF
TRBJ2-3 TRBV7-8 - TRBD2 TGTGCCAGTAGGCGACTAGCGGGATTAGATACGCAGTATTTT CASRRLAGLDTQYF
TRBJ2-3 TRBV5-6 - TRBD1 TGTGCCAGCAGCCAAGGGACAGGGGGCGCAGATACGCAGTATTTT CASSQGTGGADTQYF
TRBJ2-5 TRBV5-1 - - TGCGCCAGCAGCTTGGTAGGGAATCAAGAGACCCAGTACTTC CASSLVGNQETQYF
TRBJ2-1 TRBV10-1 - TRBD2 TGCGCCAGCAGTGAGTCCGGGGGGAATGAGCAGTTCTTC CASSESGGNEQFF
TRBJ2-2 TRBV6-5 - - TGTGCCAGCAGTTCCGATGACACCGGGGAGCTGTTTTTT CASSSDDTGELFF
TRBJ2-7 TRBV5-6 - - TGTGCCAGCAGCTTGGGGCACAGCCACTACGAGCAGTACTTC CASSLGHSHYEQYF
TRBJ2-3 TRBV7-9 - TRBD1 TGTGCCAGCAGCCAGGGACAGGGAGGGTCAGATACGCAGTATTTT CASSQGQGGSDTQYF
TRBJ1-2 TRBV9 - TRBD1 TGTGCCAGCAGCCCGCGGGGGACAGAGTCCTATGGCTACACCTTC CASSPRGTESYGYTF
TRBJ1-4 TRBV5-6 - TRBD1 TGTGCCAGCAGCTTCGGGACAGGGGGCGAAAAACTGTTTTTT CASSFGTGGEKLFF
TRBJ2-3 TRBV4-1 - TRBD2 TGCGCCAGCAGCCAAGACGCGGGAGCGAGGACAGATACGCAGTATTTT CASSQDAGARTDTQYF
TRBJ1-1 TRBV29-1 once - TGCAGCGTTGAAGATTGGGGGCTAGACGCTGAAGCTTTCTTT CSVEDWGLDAEAFF
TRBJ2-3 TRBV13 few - TGTGCCAGCAGCCTCCAGGGGTACACAGATACGCAGTATTTT CASSLQGYTDTQYF
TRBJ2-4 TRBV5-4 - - TGTGCCAGCAGCCAAGAGCCCCGGGACCCCGTCGAGGGCAAAAACATTCAGTACTTC CASSQEPRDPVEGKNIQYF
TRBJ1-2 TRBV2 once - TGTGCCAGCAGGAAGACATATTTGAACTATGGCTACACCTTC CASRKTYLNYGYTF
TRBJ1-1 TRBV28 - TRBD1 TGTGCCAGCAGTCCCGGGACAGACAAAGCTTTCTTT CASSPGTDKAFF
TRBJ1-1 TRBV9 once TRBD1 TGTGCCAGCAGCGTAGCACGGGACAGGGCTGACACTGAAGCTTTCTTT CASSVARDRADTEAFF
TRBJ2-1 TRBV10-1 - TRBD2 TGCGCCAGCAGTCCCCGGGGGGCCTACAATGAGCAGTTCTTC CASSPRGAYNEQFF
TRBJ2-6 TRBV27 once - TGTGCCAGCAGTTTAACTGGGGCCAACGTCCTGACTTTC CASSLTGANVLTF
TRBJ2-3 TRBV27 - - TGTGCCAGCAGTTTAAGGAGTATCATAGATACGCAGTATTTT CASSLRSIIDTQYF
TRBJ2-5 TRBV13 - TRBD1 TGTGCCAGCAGCTTAAGAGGACAGGGGAAGGAGACCCAGTACTTC CASSLRGQGKETQYF
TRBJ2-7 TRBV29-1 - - TGCAGCATTAACAGCGGACACGTACCTTACGAGCAGTACTTC CSINSGHVPYEQYF
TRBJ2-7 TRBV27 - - TGTGCCAGCAGTTCCCCGTCGGACTTGAAGTCTGGGTACGAGCAGTACTTC CASSSPSDLKSGYEQYF
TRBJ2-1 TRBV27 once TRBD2 TGTGCCAGCAGTATGGGGACTAGCGGACACTACAATGAGCAGTTCTTC CASSMGTSGHYNEQFF
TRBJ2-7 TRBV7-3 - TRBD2 TGTGCCAGCAGTAGCGGGGAGAGTTACGAGCAGTACTTC CASSSGESYEQYF
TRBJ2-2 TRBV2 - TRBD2 TGTGCCAGCACTCCCTGGGGAGGGTCGGGCGGGGAGCTGTTTTTT CASTPWGGSGGELFF
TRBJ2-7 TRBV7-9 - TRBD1 TGTGCCAGCAGCTTCCAGGGGGACGAGCAGTACTTC CASSFQGDEQYF